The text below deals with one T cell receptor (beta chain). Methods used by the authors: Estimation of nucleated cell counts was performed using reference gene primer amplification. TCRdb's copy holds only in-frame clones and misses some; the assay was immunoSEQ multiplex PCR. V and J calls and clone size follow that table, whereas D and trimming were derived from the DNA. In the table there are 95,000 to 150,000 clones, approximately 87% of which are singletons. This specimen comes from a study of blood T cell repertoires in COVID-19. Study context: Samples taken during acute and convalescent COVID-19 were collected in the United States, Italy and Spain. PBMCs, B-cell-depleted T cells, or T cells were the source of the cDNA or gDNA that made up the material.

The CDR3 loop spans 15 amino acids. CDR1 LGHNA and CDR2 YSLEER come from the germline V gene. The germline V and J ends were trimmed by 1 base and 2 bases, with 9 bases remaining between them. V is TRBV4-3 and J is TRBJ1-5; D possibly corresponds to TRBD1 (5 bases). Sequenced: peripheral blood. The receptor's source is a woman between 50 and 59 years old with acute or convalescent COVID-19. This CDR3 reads CASSQAQGGNQPQHF. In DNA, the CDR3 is TGCGCCAGCAGCCAAGCCCAAGGGGGCAATCAGCCCCAGCATTTT.